Listed below are T cell receptor beta chains from one sample, sequenced in a study of blood T cell repertoires in COVID-19. TCRdb's table, derived via immunoSEQ multiplex PCR, lists solely in-frame clones and lacks some. This sample has roughly 230,000 clones, with roughly four fifths found just once. The sequenced sample was peripheral blood. The receptors originated from a woman aged 45 to 65 with acute or convalescent COVID-19. The CDR3 runs from the conserved cysteine through the conserved F or W. D genes are given only for firm matches. Clone size, where shown, is once, few, many, or a class for clones that have expanded.

.	TRBV5-6	.	TRBJ2-7	CASSVAGSGEQYF	TGTGCCAGCAGCGTGGCGGGATCCGGCGAGCAGTACTTC
TRBD1	TRBV5-1	.	TRBJ2-7	CASSLDVGGTYEQYF	TGCGCCAGCAGCTTGGATGTAGGGGGCACCTACGAGCAGTACTTC
.	TRBV10-3	.	TRBJ1-2	CAISVEQYGYTF	TGTGCCATCAGTGTAGAACAGTATGGCTACACCTTC
TRBD1	TRBV6-1	.	TRBJ2-1	CASSEWGQSVSYNEQFF	TGTGCCAGCAGTGAATGGGGACAGTCGGTCTCCTACAATGAGCAGTTCTTC
TRBD1	TRBV6-5	.	TRBJ2-5	CASGGTGGGETQYF	TGTGCCAGCGGCGGGACAGGGGGCGGAGAGACCCAGTACTTC
.	TRBV5-5	few	TRBJ2-5	CASSLLRGQETQYF	TGTGCCAGCAGCTTGCTCAGGGGCCAAGAGACCCAGTACTTC
TRBD1	TRBV6-2/TRBV6-3	.	TRBJ1-5	CASSVDRDQPQHF	TGTGCCAGCAGTGTGGACAGGGATCAGCCCCAGCATTTT
TRBD1	TRBV5-6	.	TRBJ1-1	CASRATGAPGLGTEAFF	TGTGCCAGCAGAGCTACAGGGGCACCAGGGTTGGGCACTGAAGCTTTCTTT
TRBD1	TRBV19	.	TRBJ1-2	CASPKTGESPGYTF	TGTGCCAGTCCTAAGACAGGGGAAAGCCCTGGCTACACCTTC
TRBD2	TRBV29-1	.	TRBJ2-2	CSARRASGSFGELFF	TGCAGCGCCCGACGGGCTAGCGGGAGCTTCGGGGAGCTGTTTTTT
.	TRBV3-1/TRBV3-2	.	TRBJ2-5	CASSQRETQYF	TGTGCCAGCAGCCAGCGAGAGACCCAGTACTTC
.	TRBV2	few	TRBJ2-5	CASSEAPTRQETQYF	TGTGCCAGCAGTGAAGCGCCCACACGACAAGAGACCCAGTACTTC
.	TRBV20-1	.	TRBJ2-5	CSALAEETQYF	TGCAGTGCACTAGCTGAAGAGACCCAGTACTTC
TRBD1	TRBV29-1	.	TRBJ2-3	CSARGGTGGDLEYF	TGCAGTGCCCGGGGGGGGACAGGGGGCGATTTAGAGTATTTT
.	TRBV18	.	TRBJ2-5	CASSPTGRETQYF	TGTGCCAGCTCACCTACAGGGCGGGAGACCCAGTACTTC
TRBD2	TRBV30	once	TRBJ2-1	CAWYLAGSYNEQFF	TGTGCCTGGTACCTAGCGGGGTCCTACAATGAGCAGTTCTTC
TRBD2	TRBV7-2	.	TRBJ2-1	CASSLSGGSNPEQFF	TGTGCCAGCAGCCTCTCCGGGGGGTCTAATCCTGAGCAGTTCTTC
.	TRBV19	.	TRBJ1-1	CASIGQTEAFF	TGTGCCAGTATCGGACAGACTGAAGCTTTCTTT
.	TRBV5-1	.	TRBJ1-3	CASKRESSGNTIYF	TGCGCCAGCAAACGGGAGAGCTCTGGAAACACCATATATTTT
TRBD1	TRBV2	once	TRBJ1-2	CASSGTRQGYGYTF	TGTGCCAGCAGTGGGACCAGACAGGGGTATGGCTACACCTTC
TRBD1	TRBV5-1	.	TRBJ1-2	CASSLDADRGNGYTF	TGCGCCAGCAGCTTAGACGCGGACAGGGGTAATGGCTACACCTTC
TRBD2	TRBV2	.	TRBJ2-2	CASTVAGGAGELFF	TGTGCCAGCACCGTAGCGGGGGGGGCCGGGGAGCTGTTTTTT
.	TRBV10-3	.	TRBJ1-1	CAIGGRDTEAFF	TGTGCCATCGGTGGCCGAGACACTGAAGCTTTCTTT
TRBD2	TRBV6-1	.	TRBJ2-1	CASSGTGTSGDNEQFF	TGTGCCAGCAGTGGGACCGGGACTAGCGGGGACAATGAGCAGTTCTTC
.	TRBV3-1/TRBV3-2	.	TRBJ2-7	CASSQAGGSQYEQYF	TGTGCCAGCAGCCAAGCTGGCGGATCTCAGTACGAGCAGTACTTC
TRBD1	TRBV25-1	.	TRBJ2-7	CASSEGTGGLDEQYF	TGTGCCAGCAGTGAAGGGACAGGGGGCTTAGACGAGCAGTACTTC
TRBD2	TRBV9	.	TRBJ2-7	CASSSRVAGGHTYEQYF	TGTGCCAGCAGCTCGAGGGTAGCGGGGGGGCATACCTACGAGCAGTACTTC
TRBD1	TRBV19	once	TRBJ1-1	CASGGWTGTEAFF	TGTGCCAGTGGAGGCTGGACAGGCACTGAAGCTTTCTTT
TRBD1	TRBV4-3	.	TRBJ1-2	CASSQDSQGGVYGYTF	TGCGCCAGCAGCCAAGATTCACAGGGGGGGGTCTATGGCTACACCTTC
TRBD1	TRBV27	few	TRBJ1-1	CASYRQGLNTEAFF	TGTGCCAGCTATCGACAGGGGCTGAACACTGAAGCTTTCTTT
TRBD1	TRBV4-3	.	TRBJ1-6	CASSQGEVTGSRSPLHF	TGCGCCAGCAGCCAAGGAGAAGTGACAGGGTCACGCTCACCCCTCCACTTT
TRBD1	TRBV4-2	.	TRBJ1-1	CASSSRQGYTEAFF	TGTGCCAGCAGCTCCAGACAGGGGTACACTGAAGCTTTCTTT
.	TRBV6-2/TRBV6-3	.	TRBJ1-1	CASSYGGATEAFF	TGTGCCAGCAGTTACGGAGGAGCGACTGAAGCTTTCTTT
TRBD2	TRBV24-1	.	TRBJ2-1	CATIGGDEQFF	TGTGCCACAATCGGGGGGGATGAGCAGTTCTTC
TRBD2	TRBV6-5	.	TRBJ2-2	CASSSGGAGELFF	TGTGCCAGCAGTTCTGGGGGGGCCGGGGAGCTGTTTTTT
.	TRBV19	once	TRBJ2-7	CASSAGREYDSYEQYF	TGTGCCAGTAGTGCCGGACGGGAGTATGATTCCTACGAGCAGTACTTC
TRBD1	TRBV14	.	TRBJ1-1	CASRWTGDTEAFF	TGTGCCAGCAGGTGGACAGGGGACACTGAAGCTTTCTTT
TRBD1	TRBV25-1	.	TRBJ1-1	CASTFQGAEGPAFF	TGTGCCAGCACGTTCCAGGGGGCCGAGGGACCAGCTTTCTTT
.	TRBV19	.	TRBJ1-2	CASSRGRDSYGYTF	TGTGCCAGTAGTAGAGGACGAGACAGCTATGGCTACACCTTC